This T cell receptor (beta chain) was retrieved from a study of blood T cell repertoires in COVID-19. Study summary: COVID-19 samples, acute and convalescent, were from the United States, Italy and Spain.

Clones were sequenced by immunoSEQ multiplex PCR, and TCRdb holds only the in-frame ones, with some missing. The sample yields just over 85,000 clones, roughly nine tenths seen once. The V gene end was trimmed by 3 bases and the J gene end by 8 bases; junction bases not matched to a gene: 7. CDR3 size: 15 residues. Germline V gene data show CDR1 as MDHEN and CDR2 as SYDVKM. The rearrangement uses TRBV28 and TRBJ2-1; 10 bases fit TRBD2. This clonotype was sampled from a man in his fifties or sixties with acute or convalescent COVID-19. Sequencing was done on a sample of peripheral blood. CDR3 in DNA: TGTGCCAGCAGTTTGCCTAGCGGGGGCTCGCATGAGCAGTTCTTC. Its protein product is CASSLPSGGSHEQFF.